These 8 T cell receptor beta chains were sequenced from one sample in a study of blood T cell repertoires in COVID-19. TCRdb keeps only in-frame clones here, not all; method: immunoSEQ multiplex PCR. The sample consists of around 150,000 clones, 87% of them appearing once. Sequencing input: peripheral blood. The receptors come from a woman aged 55-69 years with active or convalescent COVID-19.

V is TRBV4-3 and J is TRBJ1-2, with a possible D match to TRBD1 (6 bases). Germline V gives CDR1 LGHNA, CDR2 YSLEER. The CDR3 extends over 15 amino acids. Trimming stripped 1 base from V and 4 bases from J, with 13 bases between. This CDR3 reads CASSQALGTIYGYTF. In DNA, the CDR3 is TGCGCCAGCAGCCAAGCCCTCGGGACAATCTATGGCTACACCTTC.

V is TRBV2 and J is TRBJ2-5; 12 bases line up with TRBD2. Germline CDR1 and CDR2: SNHLY and FYNNEI. The trim removed 6 bases at V and 2 bases at J, leaving 1 base unmatched. The CDR3 has 14 amino acids. Here the CDR3 reads CASRLAGGQETQYF. In DNA, the CDR3 is TGTGCCAGCAGACTAGCGGGGGGACAAGAGACCCAGTACTTC. The entire variable domain, with the rest obtained from reference TRBV2 and TRBJ2-5, is as follows: EPEVTQTPSHQVTQMGQEVILRCVPISNHLYFYWYRQILGQKVEFLVSFYNNEISEKSEIFDDQFSVERPDGSNFTLKIRSTKLEDSAMYFCASRLAGGQETQYFGPGTRLLVL.

The V and J genes are TRBV7-6 and TRBJ2-5; TRBD1 aligns across 7 bases. Germline V gives CDR1 SGHVS, CDR2 FNYEAQ. This CDR3 comprises 15 residues. The V segment lost 0 bases and the J segment 1 base; nucleotides outside the gene matches: 2. The CDR3 sequence: CASSLAQGTQETQYF. The CDR3, as DNA: TGTGCCAGCAGCTTAGCACAGGGGACCCAAGAGACCCAGTACTTC.

J is TRBJ2-3 and V is TRBV13; TRBD2 matches at 7 bases. CDR1 and CDR2 from the germline V gene are PRHDT and FYEKMQ (reference sequence). CDR3 length: 16 amino acids. Trimming took 2 bases from V and 2 from J; bases not matched to a gene: 7. CDR3 coding DNA: TGTGCCAGCAGCTTAACTCGCGGGGGATTCACAGATACGCAGTATTTT. This sequence encodes CASSLTRGGFTDTQYF.

The V call is TRBV5-1, the J call TRBJ1-4; the match to TRBD1 covers 7 bases. With V trimmed by 2 bases and J by 5 bases, 6 bases remained unmatched. Germline CDR1 is SGHRS and CDR2 is YFSETQ. This CDR3 contains 15 residues. CDR3 sequence reads: CASSLTGTVNEKLFF. The CDR3 DNA reads as TGCGCCAGCAGCTTAACCGGGACAGTCAATGAAAAACTGTTTTTT.

This chain uses TRBV25-1 with TRBJ1-2; perhaps TRBD1 as D (6 bases). This CDR3 is 14 amino acids long. Germline assignment: CDR1 MGHDK and CDR2 SYGVNS. V was clipped by 4 bases and J by 0 bases, with 9 bases between them. CDR3 coding DNA: TGTGCCAGCAGTGTGGCAGGGGCTAACTATGGCTACACCTTC. It translates to CASSVAGANYGYTF.

This clone was recorded once. This chain joins TRBV5-4 and TRBJ2-5; a weak D match, TRBD2 (5 bases). The CDR3 totals 18 residues. The germline CDR1 and CDR2 sequences are SGHNT and YYREEE (reference sequence). Trimming removed 0 bases from V and 3 bases from J, with 21 bases in between. The CDR3 loop reads CASSLGVFGGLAKETQYF. In nucleotides, the CDR3 is TGTGCCAGCAGCTTGGGGGTGTTTGGAGGATTGGCGAAAGAGACCCAGTACTTC.

The chain joins TRBV30 to TRBJ1-1, with 9 bases matching TRBD1. Germline V gives CDR1 GTSNPN, CDR2 SVGIG (reference sequence). The length of the CDR3 is 13 residues. The V gene end was trimmed by 3 bases and the J gene end by 1 base; junction bases not matched to a gene: 0. The CDR3 DNA sequence: TGTGCCTGGAGGGGACAGGGGAACACTGAAGCTTTCTTT. Protein sequence: CAWRGQGNTEAFF.